This T cell receptor (beta chain) was sequenced during a study of cytomegalovirus exposure and HLA in healthy donors (dated by TCRdb to 2016 to 2017). About the study as a whole: According to a later analysis, one platform produced both the 110 or so validation repertoires and the approximately 660 repertoires of the first cohort. High-throughput TCR immunosequencing, statistical association of individual TCRs with disease status, and machine learning were combined to predict cytomegalovirus infection status. The study aimed to test whether cataloging public T cell receptors could reveal signatures of past pathogen exposure. Along with the approximately 650-subject first cohort, a separate validation cohort of some 130 different subjects was used. What the authors observed across the whole study: The authors suggested that the approach could potentially be extended to other disease states and immunological phenotypes. The study listed 150 to 200 TCR beta chains as associated with cytomegalovirus. Cytomegalovirus status was reported to be diagnosed by the classifier with high specificity and sensitivity in both the original and validation cohorts. In vitro tests confirmed that a few of the cytomegalovirus-associated TCR beta chains recognize cytomegalovirus antigens. All 120 or so repertoires were used to score co-occurrence in the validation cohort in a later analysis, because that analysis had no HLA typing for the cohort. Of the cluster scores, around 95% were above 0 in a later analysis, which found that TCRs clustered in the first cohort also tended to co-occur in the 120 validation repertoires. Most TCR sequences were observed very rarely across donors, whereas some public TCRs were present in many individuals.

Library preparation was by the immunoSEQ multiplex PCR assay. For the original study's pipeline: To diagnose cytomegalovirus status from the catalog of TCR beta chain sequences, a statistical classification framework was built. In its TCRdb copy, this immuneACCESS table keeps in-frame sequences only and misses some clones. Where compared with another copy, unresolved V genes explain less than half of these, and the others have no known cause. The V and J calls and clone size were taken over from that table, and D and trimming were inferred from the DNA. The sample table lists under 300,000 clones, 90% of them with a count of one. The top ten clonotypes cover under 0.4% of the sample. As concerns this clone: The specificity of this receptor is unknown. No much larger clone is present one base from it, and per-base qualities are unavailable.

The germline V gene gives CDR1 as SNHLY and CDR2 as FYNNEI. From its cysteine to its phenylalanine, the CDR3 spans 17 amino acids. The kept DNA is CDR3 alone, 51 bases in frame from the first base. Trimming costs V 4 bases and J 0 bases, and their ends lie 16 bases apart. The donors belonged to the validation cohort of about 110 subjects, which was separate from the roughly 680-subject first cohort. The chain is encoded by TRBV2 joined to TRBJ2-1; the best D guess is TRBD1, with 6 bases matching. The TCR sequence derives from a woman aged 18-29 years in good health and CMV-seronegative. The sequenced material came from PBMCs. The nucleotides read TGTGCCAGCAGTGGGGCAGGGGAAAGGACCTCCTACAATGAGCAGTTCTTC. It is translated as CASSGAGERTSYNEQFF. The full variable domain, completed from the reference TRBV2 and TRBJ2-1 proteins outside the CDR3, reads EPEVTQTPSHQVTQMGQEVILRCVPISNHLYFYWYRQILGQKVEFLVSFYNNEISEKSEIFDDQFSVERPDGSNFTLKIRSTKLEDSAMYFCASSGAGERTSYNEQFFGPGTRLTVL.